The T cell receptor (beta chain) described here comes from a study of blood T cells in healthy people across ages. Study results and limitations: In older individuals, TCR beta diversity per million T cells was lower, falling roughly linearly with age.

This clonotype was recorded many times. Its antigen is unknown. The CDR3 has 15 amino acids. Trimming at V came to 2 bases and at J to 6 bases, leaving 9 bases not matched to a gene. CDR1 is DFQATT, CDR2 SNEGSKA, per germline (reference sequence). The use of a sample-barcoded 5' primer and a J-beta primer mix characterized a second PCR of about 7 to 12 cycles. Each CDR3 protein is one row after TCRdb ran MiXCR on the 5' RACE reads. The sample carries about 1,600,000 distinct CDR3 sequences, around 39% recorded once. Donation came from healthy Caucasian individuals in Russia who were aged about 6 to 100.

The receptor's source is a woman between 18 and 29 years old in good health. Sequenced material: blood. This chain joins TRBV20-1 and TRBJ2-1; 8 bases agree with TRBD2. The CDR3 loop is CSARSERELINEQFF. The CDR3 region has the DNA TGCAGTGCTAGATCCGAGCGGGAGCTTATCAATGAGCAGTTCTTC.